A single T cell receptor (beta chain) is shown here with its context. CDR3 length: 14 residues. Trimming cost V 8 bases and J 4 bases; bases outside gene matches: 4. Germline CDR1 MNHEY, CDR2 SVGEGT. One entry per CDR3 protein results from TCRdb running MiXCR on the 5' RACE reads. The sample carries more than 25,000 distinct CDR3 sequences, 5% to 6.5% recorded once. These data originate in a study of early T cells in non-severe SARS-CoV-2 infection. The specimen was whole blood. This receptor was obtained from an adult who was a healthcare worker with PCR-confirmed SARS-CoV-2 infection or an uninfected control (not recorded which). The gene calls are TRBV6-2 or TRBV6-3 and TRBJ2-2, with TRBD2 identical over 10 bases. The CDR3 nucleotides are TGTGCCAGCCTTATAGCGGGAGGCACCGGGGAGCTGTTTTTT. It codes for CASLIAGGTGELFF.